Listed below are T cell receptor beta chains from one sample, sequenced in a study of cytomegalovirus exposure and HLA in healthy donors. Only in-frame clones appear in the TCRdb table, and some are missing; sequencing was by immunoSEQ multiplex PCR. The sample yields about 160,000 clones, around 80% seen once. Source material: PBMCs. The receptors come from a man aged 45-60 years in good health and CMV-seropositive. Both conserved end residues are part of each CDR3. The D gene is left open where the match is weak. Clone size is not always given. Where it is, it says once, few, many or a class for expanded clones.

once	-	TRBV6-6	TRBJ1-2	CASSKDGLYGYTF	TGTGCCAGCAGCAAGGACGGACTATATGGCTACACCTTC
-	TRBD1	TRBV25-1	TRBJ1-3	CASSEGDRVIGNTIYF	TGTGCCAGCAGTGAGGGGGACAGGGTAATTGGAAACACCATATATTTT
-	TRBD1	TRBV19	TRBJ1-2	CATEQGLDGGYTF	TGTGCCACCGAACAGGGGCTCGACGGGGGCTACACCTTC
-	-	TRBV19	TRBJ1-6	CASSPIGGSPLHF	TGTGCCAGTAGTCCCATAGGGGGTTCACCCCTCCACTTT
-	-	TRBV7-2	TRBJ2-1	CASSLDRDDEQFF	TGTGCCAGCAGCTTAGACAGGGACGATGAGCAGTTCTTC
-	-	TRBV5-1	TRBJ1-2	CASSLYRAEGYTF	TGCGCCAGCAGCTTGTACAGGGCGGAGGGCTACACCTTC
-	-	TRBV19	TRBJ1-1	CASSIWSYESVRLNTEAFF	TGTGCCAGTAGTATATGGTCCTATGAGTCTGTCAGGCTGAACACTGAAGCTTTCTTT
-	-	TRBV5-1	TRBJ2-3	CASSFAGSTDTQYF	TGCGCCAGCAGCTTCGCGGGAAGCACAGATACGCAGTATTTT
-	-	TRBV27	TRBJ1-6	CASSLAGGNSPLHF	TGTGCCAGCAGTTTAGCCGGGGGAAATTCACCCCTCCACTTT
-	-	TRBV5-1	TRBJ1-1	CASSRDSNTEAFF	TGCGCCAGCAGCCGGGATTCGAACACTGAAGCTTTCTTT